These 17 T cell receptor beta chains were sequenced from one sample in a study of T cell clusters in autoimmune cytopenias. Multiplex touch-down PCR amplified TRB using TRB-A and TRB-B pools in one tube. TCRdb re-called the multiplex PCR reads and catalogs CDR3 proteins one per entry, DNA excluded. The table gives about 8,400 distinct CDR3 sequences; the top ten clones make up about a fifth of it. Some 39,000 genome equivalents of blood DNA were amplified for TRB. Sequences were obtained from peripheral blood. The receptor source for this set is a human donor with an autoimmune cytopenia or autoimmune hepatitis (not recorded which).

The chain has TRBV7-9 and TRBJ1-2; TCRdb reports TRBD1, a call that lacks DNA to check it against. Germline CDR1 SEHNR, CDR2 FQNEAQ (reference sequence). This CDR3 is 15 amino acids long. The CDR3: CASRRGAGGIYGYTF.

The chain combines TRBV7-2 with TRBJ2-2; TCRdb outputs TRBD2, but without DNA this stays unchecked. From germline, CDR1 is SGHTA and CDR2 FQGNSA. This CDR3 is built from 14 residues. This CDR3 is CASSLEARTGELFF.

This chain connects TRBV6-5 to TRBJ2-6; the TCRdb call, TRBD1, lacks DNA for checking. CDR1 MNHEY and CDR2 SVGAGI come from the germline V gene. The length of the CDR3 is 18 residues. The CDR3 loop reads CASRGTRAGGSGANVLTF.

The V and J genes are TRBV12-3 or TRBV12-4 and TRBJ1-1; TCRdb outputs TRBD1, but without DNA this stays unchecked. The CDR3 covers 13 residues. CDR3 sequence reads: CASSLQGAAEAFF.

The V call is TRBV12-3 or TRBV12-4, the J call TRBJ2-5; as DNA is missing, the TRBD2 call by TCRdb cannot be tested. CDR3 length: 17 amino acids. The CDR3 spells CASSFERGNGPQETQYF.

Considering frequency, this clonotype is medium-sized. The CDR3 reads CSAPGQRPNYGYTF. V and J are TRBV20-1 and TRBJ1-2; the D call from TCRdb, TRBD1, cannot be confirmed without DNA. This CDR3 has 14 residues. CDR1 is DFQATT and CDR2 is SNEGSKA in the germline V gene (reference sequence).

The chain is built from TRBV5-1 and TRBJ1-1. Germline V gives CDR1 SGHRS, CDR2 YFSETQ. The CDR3 runs 15 residues. The CDR3 here is CASSLVLGGDTEAFF.

J is TRBJ1-3 and V is TRBV2; TCRdb designates TRBD1, a call that cannot be tested without DNA. The CDR3 has 13 amino acids. CDR1 and CDR2 (germline): SNHLY, FYNNEI. The CDR3 is CASSGQGRNTIYF.

The chain combines TRBV20-1 with TRBJ2-1; there is no DNA to check the TCRdb D call of TRBD2. CDR1 is DFQATT, CDR2 SNEGSKA, per germline (reference sequence). This CDR3 region has 15 residues. CDR3 amino acids: CSAPGPSGSTNEQFF.

Its frequency marks this clonotype as medium-sized. This rearrangement joins TRBV6-1 to TRBJ2-5; lacking DNA, the TRBD2 call made by TCRdb goes unchecked. The germline CDR1 and CDR2 sequences are MNHNS and SASEGT. CDR3 length: 16 residues. The CDR3 is CASSDLPGSGEETQYF.

This clonotype registers medium-sized by frequency. V is TRBV27 and J is TRBJ1-5; TCRdb calls TRBD1, which cannot be checked without DNA. Germline V lookup: CDR1 MNHEY, CDR2 SMNVEV (reference sequence). The CDR3 loop spans 13 amino acids. The CDR3: CASRDRGTQPQHF.

V and J are TRBV25-1 and TRBJ1-1; TCRdb reports TRBD1, a call that lacks DNA to check it against. This CDR3 is built from 14 residues. Germline V lookup: CDR1 MGHDK, CDR2 SYGVNS. CDR3 region: CASSEWGQHTEAFF.

Frequency places this clonotype as medium-sized. The chain recombines TRBV6-5 with TRBJ1-1; checking the TCRdb D call of TRBD1 is not possible without DNA. From germline, CDR1 is MNHEY and CDR2 SVGAGI. The CDR3 loop spans 12 amino acids. CDR3 protein: CASSLPRGRAFF.

The chain combines TRBV27 with TRBJ1-5; the D gene TCRdb calls, TRBD1, cannot be checked with no DNA. Germline V gives CDR1 MNHEY, CDR2 SMNVEV (reference sequence). This CDR3 comprises 18 residues. CDR3 protein: CASSLTGQGRGLGQPQHF.

The rearrangement uses TRBV18 and TRBJ2-1; there is no DNA to check the TCRdb D call of TRBD2. Germline CDR1 and CDR2: KGHSH and LQKENI. The CDR3 covers 17 residues. Here the CDR3 reads CASSPGLASSSYNEQFF.

J is TRBJ2-7 and V is TRBV10-1; TCRdb's D call, TRBD1, is unchecked because there is no DNA. This CDR3 has 13 amino acids. Germline values: CDR1 WNHNN, CDR2 SYGVQD (reference sequence). The chain's CDR3 is CASSGQGTYEQYF.

V usage is TRBV6-1 and J usage is TRBJ2-7; TCRdb proposes TRBD2, but this gene call is untestable without DNA. The CDR3 totals 15 residues. The V gene's germline CDR1 is MNHNS and CDR2 SASEGT. The CDR3 loop reads CASRPTSGASYEQYF.